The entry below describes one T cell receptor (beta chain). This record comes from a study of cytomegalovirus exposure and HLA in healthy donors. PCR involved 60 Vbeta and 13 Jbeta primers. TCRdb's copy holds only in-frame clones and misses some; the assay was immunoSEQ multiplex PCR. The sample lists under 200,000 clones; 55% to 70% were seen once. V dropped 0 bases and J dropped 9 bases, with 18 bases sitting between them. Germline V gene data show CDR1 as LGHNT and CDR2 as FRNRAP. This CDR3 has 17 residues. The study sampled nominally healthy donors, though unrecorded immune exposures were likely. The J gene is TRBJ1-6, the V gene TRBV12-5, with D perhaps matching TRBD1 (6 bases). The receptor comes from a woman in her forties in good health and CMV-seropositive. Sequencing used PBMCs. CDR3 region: CASGLVPFGGLGSPLHF. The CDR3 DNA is TGTGCTAGTGGTTTGGTACCCTTCGGGGGGCTAGGTTCACCCCTCCACTTT.